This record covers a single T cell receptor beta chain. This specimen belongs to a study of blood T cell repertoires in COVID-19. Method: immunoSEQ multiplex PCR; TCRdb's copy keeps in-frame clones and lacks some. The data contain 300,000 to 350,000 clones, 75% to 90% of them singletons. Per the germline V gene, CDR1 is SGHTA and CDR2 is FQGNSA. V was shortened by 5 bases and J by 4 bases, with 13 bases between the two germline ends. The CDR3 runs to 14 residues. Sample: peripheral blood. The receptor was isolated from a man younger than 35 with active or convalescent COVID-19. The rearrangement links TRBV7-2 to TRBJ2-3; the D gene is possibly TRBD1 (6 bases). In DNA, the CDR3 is TGTGCCAGCAGCAAAAACAGGGTCCCAGATACGCAGTATTTT. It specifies CASSKNRVPDTQYF.